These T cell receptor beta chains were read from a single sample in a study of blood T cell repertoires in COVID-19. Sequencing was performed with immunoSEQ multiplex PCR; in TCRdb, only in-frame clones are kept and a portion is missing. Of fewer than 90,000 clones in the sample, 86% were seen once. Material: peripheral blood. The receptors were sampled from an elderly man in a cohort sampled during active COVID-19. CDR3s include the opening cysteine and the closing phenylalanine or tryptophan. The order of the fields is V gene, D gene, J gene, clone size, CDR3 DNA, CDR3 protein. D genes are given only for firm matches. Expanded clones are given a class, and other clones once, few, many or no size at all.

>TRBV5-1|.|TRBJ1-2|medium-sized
TGCGCCAGCAGCTTGGAGGGGCCCTATGGCTACACCTTC
CASSLEGPYGYTF
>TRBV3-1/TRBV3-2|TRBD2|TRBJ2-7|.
TGTGCCAGCAGCCAAGCTACTAGCGGCCGTTACGAGCAGTACTTC
CASSQATSGRYEQYF
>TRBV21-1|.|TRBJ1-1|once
TGTGCCAGCAGCCCCCCCAGAGGCGACAGGACGAACACTGAAGCTTTCTTT
CASSPPRGDRTNTEAFF
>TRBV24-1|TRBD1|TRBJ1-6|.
TGTGCCACCACCAGGACAGGGGGACCGTACTATAATTCACCCCTCCACTTT
CATTRTGGPYYNSPLHF
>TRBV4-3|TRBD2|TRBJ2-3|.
TGCGCCAGCAGCCAAGGTATAGCGGGGGGATCACATACGCAGTATTTT
CASSQGIAGGSHTQYF
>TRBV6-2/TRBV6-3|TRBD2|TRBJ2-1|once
TGTGCCAGCAGTTACTCTCCGACTAGCCCCAAGATGTTCTTC
CASSYSPTSPKMFF
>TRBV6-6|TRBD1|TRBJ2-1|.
TGTGCCAGCAGGCGGACAGGGGAAGCCTACAATGAGCAGTTCTTC
CASRRTGEAYNEQFF
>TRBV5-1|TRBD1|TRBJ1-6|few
TGCGCCAGCAGTAGGCAACCCGGGACAGGGGGAAATTCACCCCTCCACTTT
CASSRQPGTGGNSPLHF
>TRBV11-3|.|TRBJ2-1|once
TGTGCCAGCAGCTTATCTATAACCGGTCAGCAGTTCTTC
CASSLSITGQQFF
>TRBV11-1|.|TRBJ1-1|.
TGTGCCAGCAGCAGATACCCCAGGGCAGAGAACACTGAAGCTTTCTTT
CASSRYPRAENTEAFF
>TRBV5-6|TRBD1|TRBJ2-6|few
TGTGCCAGCATTCTTAGGGGGCTGTCTGGGGCCAACGTCCTGACTTTC
CASILRGLSGANVLTF
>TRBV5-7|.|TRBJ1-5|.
TGTGCCAGCAGCTTGTTCGATCAGCCCCAGCATTTT
CASSLFDQPQHF
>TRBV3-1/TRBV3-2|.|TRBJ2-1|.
TGTGCCAGCAGCTGGACTAAATACAATGAGCAGTTCTTC
CASSWTKYNEQFF
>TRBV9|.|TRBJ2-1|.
TGTGCCAGCAGCGTAGATGCCGGCCAGGGCCCGTCTCTTTGGGAGCAGTTCTTC
CASSVDAGQGPSLWEQFF
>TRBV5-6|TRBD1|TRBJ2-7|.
TGTGCCAGCAGCTTCCGTTGGGACAGGGGGTCCTACGAGCAGTACTTC
CASSFRWDRGSYEQYF
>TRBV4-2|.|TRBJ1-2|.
TGTGCCAGCAGCCAAGCTGTAGAACGTACCCTTAACTATGGCTACACCTTC
CASSQAVERTLNYGYTF
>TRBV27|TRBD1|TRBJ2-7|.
TGTGCCAGCAGTCTCCGGGACAGGGGTGTGTACGAGCAGTACTTC
CASSLRDRGVYEQYF
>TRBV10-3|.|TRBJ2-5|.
TGTGCCACTCTAGAGAGAGAGACCCAGTACTTC
CATLERETQYF
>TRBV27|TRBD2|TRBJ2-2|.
TGTGCCAGCAGTTCCTTACTAGCGGTGGGGCACATTGGCGGGGAGCTGTTTTTT
CASSSLLAVGHIGGELFF
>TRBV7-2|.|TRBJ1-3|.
TGTGCCAGCAGCCCCCGGACGTCAGGGACTGGAAACACCATATATTTT
CASSPRTSGTGNTIYF
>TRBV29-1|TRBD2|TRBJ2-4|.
TGCAGCGTTAAGGGACTAGCGGGGGTATTGGACATTCAGTACTTC
CSVKGLAGVLDIQYF
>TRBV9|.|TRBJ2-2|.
TGTGCCAGCAGCGTAGGGGAGACCGGGGAGCTGTTTTTT
CASSVGETGELFF
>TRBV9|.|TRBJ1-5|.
TGTGCCAGCAGCGCCCCCACCCTTGGGGGCGCAGGCCAGCCCCAGCATTTT
CASSAPTLGGAGQPQHF
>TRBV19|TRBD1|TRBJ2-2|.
TGTGCCAGTACCTTGGACAGGGGGCTCGTCGGGGAGCTGTTTTTT
CASTLDRGLVGELFF
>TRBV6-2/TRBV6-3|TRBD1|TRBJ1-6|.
TGTGCCAGCAGTTATGGGACAGCAGCCCACTTT
CASSYGTAAHF